These 10 T cell receptor beta chains came from one sample sequenced in a study of T cells in localized non-small cell lung cancer. The repertoire was sequenced with immunoSEQ multiplex PCR; TCRdb's copy has only in-frame clones and lacks some. This repertoire shows about 2,000 clones, about 19% found once; its top ten account for 13% to 15%. Sequencing was performed on lung tumor tissue, taken before any cancer treatment. The origin of the receptors is a male donor at least 60 years old with stage I lung adenocarcinoma.

V usage is TRBV5-1 and J usage is TRBJ2-6; D might be TRBD2 (5 bases). Germline values: CDR1 SGHRS, CDR2 YFSETQ. Trimming removed 4 bases from V and 3 bases from J, with 11 bases in between. The CDR3 length is 15 residues. This CDR3 reads CASSRDIGGANVLTF. For the CDR3, the DNA is TGCGCCAGCAGCCGGGATATAGGTGGGGCCAACGTCCTGACTTTC.

J is TRBJ1-5 and V is TRBV11-3; no clear D gene. V lost 5 bases, J lost 2 bases, and 13 bases lay in between. CDR3 length equals 15 residues. The germline CDR1 and CDR2 sequences are SGHNT and YENEEA. The CDR3 DNA is TGTGCCAGCAGCCCGACCCACTCGGGCAATCAGCCCCAGCATTTT. Its protein product is CASSPTHSGNQPQHF. Combining the CDR3 with reference TRBV11-3 and TRBJ1-5 gives the whole variable domain EAGVVQSPRYKIIEKKQPVAFWCNPISGHNTLYWYLQNLGQGPELLIRYENEEAVDDSQLPKDRFSAERLKGVDSTLKIQPAELGDSAVYLCASSPTHSGNQPQHFGDGTRLSIL.

This clone was counted a few times. The chain recombines TRBV9 with TRBJ1-1; weak D call: TRBD1 (6 bases). The CDR3 spans 14 residues. Germline lookup yields CDR1 SGDLS and CDR2 YYNGEE. With 0 bases removed from V and 6 bases from J, the gap between germline ends came to 12 bases. The CDR3 here is CASSVGDKSAEAFF. CDR3 in DNA: TGTGCCAGCAGCGTAGGGGACAAGTCCGCTGAAGCTTTCTTT.

This clone is classed as medium-sized. This sequence joins TRBV11-3 and TRBJ2-7, with D hard to call. V was pared by 5 bases and J by 1 base, with 15 bases between. Germline lookup yields CDR1 SGHNT and CDR2 YENEEA. The CDR3 extends over 15 amino acids. The DNA of the CDR3 is TGTGCCAGCAGCCAAGCGTTAGGCGCGTCCTACGAGCAGTACTTC. Its protein is CASSQALGASYEQYF.

This clone showed up just a few times. The chain joins TRBV2 to TRBJ2-3; maybe TRBD1 (7 bases). Trimming took 8 bases from V and 3 from J, leaving 15 bases between them. Germline V gene sequence: CDR1 SNHLY, CDR2 FYNNEI. There are 14 residues in the CDR3. CDR3 bases: TGTGCCAGCGGGGAACAGGGGAGGACAGATACGCAGTATTTT. The encoded protein is CASGEQGRTDTQYF.

This clone was detected only a few times. V usage is TRBV11-3 and J usage is TRBJ1-6; 9 bases are a match to TRBD1. The CDR3 is 17 residues long. Germline loops: CDR1 SGHNT, CDR2 YENEEA. Trimming at V came to 1 base and at J to 9 bases, leaving 10 bases not matched to a gene. DNA for the CDR3: TGTGCCAGCAGCTTAGTAGGAGGACAGGGGAGGGGTTCACCCCTCCACTTT. It is translated as CASSLVGGQGRGSPLHF.

This chain links TRBV6-8 with TRBJ2-2; 7 bases are a match to TRBD1. The CDR3 sequence is 15 residues long. Looked up from germline, CDR1 is MNHGY and CDR2 is SAAAGT. V shed 2 bases and J 13 bases; nucleotides not matched to a gene: 13. The CDR3: CASSYEGKGQQGLFF. CDR3 in DNA: TGTGCCAGCAGTTACGAAGGAAAGGGACAGCAGGGGCTGTTTTTT.

Relative to its sample, this clone is large. The J gene is TRBJ2-3, the V gene TRBV6-8, with D possibly TRBD2 on 6 matching bases. The germline gives CDR1 MNHGY, CDR2 SAAAGT. Between the trimmed V and J ends, which lost 7 bases and 2 bases, there was a span of 10 bases. This CDR3 is built from 13 residues. CDR3 protein: CASNWGDTDTQYF. CDR3 bases: TGTGCCAGCAATTGGGGGGACACAGATACGCAGTATTTT.

The chain employs TRBV19 and TRBJ1-5; D unresolved. This CDR3 comprises 13 residues. Germline values: CDR1 LNHDA, CDR2 SQIVND (reference sequence). V was shortened by 3 bases and J by 3 bases, with 6 bases between the two germline ends. CDR3 bases: TGTGCCAGTAGTATCAGCCACAATCAGCCCCAGCATTTT. This sequence encodes CASSISHNQPQHF.

In this sample, this clone turned up a few times. The gene calls are TRBV11-3 and TRBJ2-1, with TRBD2 matching over 8 bases. The CDR3 contains 15 residues. In germline, CDR1 is SGHNT, CDR2 YENEEA. Losses at the gene ends were 2 bases for V and 6 bases for J; bases not matched to a gene: 6. CDR3 sequence: CASSLIASGFNEQFF. CDR3 sequence (DNA): TGTGCCAGCAGCTTAATCGCTAGCGGGTTCAATGAGCAGTTCTTC.